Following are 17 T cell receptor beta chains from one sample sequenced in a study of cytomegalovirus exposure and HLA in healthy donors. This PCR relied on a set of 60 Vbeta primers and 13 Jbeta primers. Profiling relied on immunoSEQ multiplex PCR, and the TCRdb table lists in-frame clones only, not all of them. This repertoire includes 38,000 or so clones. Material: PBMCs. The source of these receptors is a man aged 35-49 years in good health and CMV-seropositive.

The CDR3, as DNA: TGTGCCAGTAGTAACCGGGACAGCCATAACTATGGCTACACCTTC. This sequence encodes CASSNRDSHNYGYTF. The chain has TRBV19 and TRBJ1-2; 7 nucleotides agree with TRBD1. CDR1 is LNHDA, CDR2 SQIVND, per germline (reference sequence). This CDR3 spans 15 amino acids. The V and J ends lost 4 bases and 1 base, in that order; junction bases with no gene match: 6.

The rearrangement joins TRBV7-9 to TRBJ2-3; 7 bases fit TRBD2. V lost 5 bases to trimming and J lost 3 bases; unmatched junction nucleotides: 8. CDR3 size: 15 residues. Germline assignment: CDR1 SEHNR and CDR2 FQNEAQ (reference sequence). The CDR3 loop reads CASSPRAGVTDTQYF. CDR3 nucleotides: TGTGCCAGCAGCCCACGGGCGGGAGTTACAGATACGCAGTATTTT.

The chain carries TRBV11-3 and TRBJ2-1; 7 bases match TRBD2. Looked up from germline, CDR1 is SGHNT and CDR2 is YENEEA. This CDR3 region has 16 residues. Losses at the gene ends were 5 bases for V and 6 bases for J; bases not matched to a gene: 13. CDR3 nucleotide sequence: TGTGCCAGCAGCCCCTGGGAGCGGGGCTTGATCAATGAGCAGTTCTTC. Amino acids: CASSPWERGLINEQFF.

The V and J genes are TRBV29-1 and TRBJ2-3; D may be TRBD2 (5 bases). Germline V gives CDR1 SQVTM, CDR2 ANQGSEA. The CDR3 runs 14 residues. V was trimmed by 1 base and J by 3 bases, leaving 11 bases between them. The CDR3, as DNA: TGCAGCGTTGAAGGGGAGACATCAACAGATACGCAGTATTTT. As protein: CSVEGETSTDTQYF.

The CDR3 region is CSARQGPGDNSPLHF. The CDR3 nucleotides read TGCAGCGCCAGACAGGGGCCGGGAGATAATTCACCCCTCCACTTT. The genes are TRBV29-1 and TRBJ1-6, with TRBD1 matching over 8 bases. Germline CDR1 reads SQVTM; CDR2 reads ANQGSEA. The length of the CDR3 is 15 residues. V was clipped by 7 bases and J by 5 bases; unmatched bases: 10. Using reference TRBV29-1 and TRBJ1-6 for the parts outside the CDR3, the full variable domain is SAVISQKPSRDICQRGTSLTIQCQVDSQVTMMFWYRQQPGQSLTLIATANQGSEATYESGFVIDKFPISRPNLTFSTLTVSNMSPEDSSIYLCSARQGPGDNSPLHFGNGTRLTVT.

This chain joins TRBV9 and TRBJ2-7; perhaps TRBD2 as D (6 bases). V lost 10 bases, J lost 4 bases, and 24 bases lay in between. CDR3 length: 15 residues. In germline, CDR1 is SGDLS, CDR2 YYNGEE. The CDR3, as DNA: TGTGCCGAGGCCTGCGACGCGGGGAGAGGTTACGAGCAGTACTTC. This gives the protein CAEACDAGRGYEQYF.

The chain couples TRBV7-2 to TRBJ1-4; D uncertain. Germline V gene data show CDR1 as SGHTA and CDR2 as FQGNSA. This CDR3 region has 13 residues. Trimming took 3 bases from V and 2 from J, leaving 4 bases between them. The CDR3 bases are TGTGCCAGCAGCTTCTCCACTAATGAAAAACTGTTTTTT. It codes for CASSFSTNEKLFF.

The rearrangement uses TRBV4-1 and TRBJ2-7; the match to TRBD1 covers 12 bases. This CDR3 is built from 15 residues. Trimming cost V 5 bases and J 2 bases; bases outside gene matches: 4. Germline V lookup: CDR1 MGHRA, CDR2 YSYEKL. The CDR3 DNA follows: TGCGCCAGCAGCTCCGGGACAGGGGGCGCCTACGAGCAGTACTTC. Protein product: CASSSGTGGAYEQYF.

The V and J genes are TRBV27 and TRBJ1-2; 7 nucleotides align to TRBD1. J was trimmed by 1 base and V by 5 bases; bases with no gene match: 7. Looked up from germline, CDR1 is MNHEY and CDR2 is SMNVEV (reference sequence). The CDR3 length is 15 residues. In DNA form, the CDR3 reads TGTGCCAGCAGTCGAACGGGACAGCTTAACTATGGCTACACCTTC. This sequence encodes CASSRTGQLNYGYTF.

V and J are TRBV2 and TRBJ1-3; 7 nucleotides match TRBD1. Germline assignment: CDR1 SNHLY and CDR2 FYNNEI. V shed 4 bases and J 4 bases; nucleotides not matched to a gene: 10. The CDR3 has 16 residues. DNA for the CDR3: TGTGCCAGCAGTGCCCGACGACAGGGAACAGGAAACACCATATATTTT. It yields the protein CASSARRQGTGNTIYF.

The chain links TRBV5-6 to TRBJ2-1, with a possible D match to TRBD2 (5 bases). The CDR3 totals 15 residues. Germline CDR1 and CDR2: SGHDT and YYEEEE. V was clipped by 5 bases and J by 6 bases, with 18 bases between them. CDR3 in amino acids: CASREFYPAGNEQFF. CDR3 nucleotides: TGTGCCAGCAGGGAATTTTACCCCGCGGGCAATGAGCAGTTCTTC.

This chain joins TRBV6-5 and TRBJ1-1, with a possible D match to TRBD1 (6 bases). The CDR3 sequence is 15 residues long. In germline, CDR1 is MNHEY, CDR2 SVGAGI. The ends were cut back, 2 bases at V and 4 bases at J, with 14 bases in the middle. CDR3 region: CASSYHRDGRTEAFF. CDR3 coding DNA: TGTGCCAGCAGTTACCACAGGGACGGGCGCACTGAAGCTTTCTTT.

The CDR3: CASSLATSGNADTQYF. As DNA, the CDR3 is TGTGCCAGCAGCTTAGCGACTAGCGGGAACGCAGATACGCAGTATTTT. This chain connects TRBV7-3 to TRBJ2-3; TRBD2 agrees at 11 bases. Trimming cost V 2 bases and J 4 bases; bases outside gene matches: 5. Germline values: CDR1 SGHTA, CDR2 FQGTGA. This CDR3 has 16 residues.

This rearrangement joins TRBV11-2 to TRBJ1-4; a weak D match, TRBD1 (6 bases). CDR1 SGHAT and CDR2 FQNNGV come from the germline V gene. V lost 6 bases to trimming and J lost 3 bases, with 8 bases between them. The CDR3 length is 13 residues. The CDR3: CASRGQSNEKLFF. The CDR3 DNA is TGTGCCAGCAGAGGACAGTCTAATGAAAAACTGTTTTTT. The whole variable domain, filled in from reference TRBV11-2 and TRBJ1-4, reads EAGVAQSPRYKIIEKRQSVAFWCNPISGHATLYWYQQILGQGPKLLIQFQNNGVVDDSQLPKDRFSAERLKGVDSTLKIQPAKLEDSAVYLCASRGQSNEKLFFGSGTQLSVL.

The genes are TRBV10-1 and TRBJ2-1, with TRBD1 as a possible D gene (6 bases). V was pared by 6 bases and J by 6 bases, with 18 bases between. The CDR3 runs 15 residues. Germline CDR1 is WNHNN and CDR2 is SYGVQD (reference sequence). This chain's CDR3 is CASRDPGDKGNEQFF. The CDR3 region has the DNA TGCGCCAGCAGGGACCCAGGGGATAAAGGCAATGAGCAGTTCTTC.

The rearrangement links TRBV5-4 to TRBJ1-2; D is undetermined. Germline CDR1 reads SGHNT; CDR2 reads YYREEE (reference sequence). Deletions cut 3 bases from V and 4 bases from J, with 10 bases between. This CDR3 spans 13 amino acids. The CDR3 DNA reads TGTGCCAGCAGCTACCCACAGACCTATGGCTACACCTTC. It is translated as CASSYPQTYGYTF. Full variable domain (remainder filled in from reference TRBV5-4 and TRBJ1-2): ETGVTQSPTHLIKTRGQQVTLRCSSQSGHNTVSWYQQALGQGPQFIFQYYREEENGRGNFPPRFSGLQFPNYSSELNVNALELDDSALYLCASSYPQTYGYTFGSGTRLTVV.

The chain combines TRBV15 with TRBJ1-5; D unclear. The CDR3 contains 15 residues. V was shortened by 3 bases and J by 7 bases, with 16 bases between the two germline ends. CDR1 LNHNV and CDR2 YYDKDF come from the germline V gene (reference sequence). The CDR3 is CATSSRRGVGQPQHF. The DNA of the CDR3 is TGTGCCACCAGCAGCCGCCGCGGGGTCGGACAGCCCCAGCATTTT. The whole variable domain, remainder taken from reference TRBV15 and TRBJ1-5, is DAMVIQNPRYQVTQFGKPVTLSCSQTLNHNVMYWYQQKSSQAPKLLFHYYDKDFNNEADTPDNFQSRRPNTSFCFLDIRSPGLGDTAMYLCATSSRRGVGQPQHFGDGTRLSIL.